One and the same sample provided the 29 T cell receptor beta chains below, sequenced in a study of blood T cell repertoires in COVID-19. Only in-frame clones appear in the TCRdb table, and some are missing; sequencing was by immunoSEQ multiplex PCR. Of about 54,000 clones in the sample, 88% were seen once. Sequencing was carried out using peripheral blood. The source of these receptors is a man aged 55 to 70 with active COVID-19.

CDR3 bases: TGTGCCAGCAGCCAAGAGGGGGGGCGCAGAAGACAGTACTTC. Translation: CASSQEGGRRRQYF. The gene calls are TRBV3-1 (or the pseudogene TRBV3-2) and TRBJ2-7; the D gene is possibly TRBD2 (7 bases). Trimming took off 0 bases at V and 10 bases at J, with 16 bases between the two ends. CDR3 size: 14 residues. The germline CDR1 and CDR2 sequences are LGHDT and YNNKEL (reference sequence).

The V call is TRBV12-5, the J call TRBJ2-5; 12 nucleotides agree with TRBD2. The germline V gene encodes CDR1 LGHNT and CDR2 FRNRAP. This CDR3 spans 16 amino acids. The V segment lost 4 bases and the J segment 5 bases; nucleotides outside the gene matches: 8. CDR3 in DNA: TGTGCTAGTGGTTACCCCGGACTAGCGGGAATTGAGACCCAGTACTTC. Its protein product is CASGYPGLAGIETQYF.

The J gene is TRBJ2-7, the V gene TRBV19; perhaps TRBD2 as D (5 bases). CDR3 size: 13 residues. The germline CDR1 and CDR2 sequences are LNHDA and SQIVND (reference sequence). The V gene lost 3 bases and the J gene lost 5 bases, with 11 bases spanning the gap. DNA of the CDR3: TGTGCCAGTAGTATTGGCCTGCGGGACGAGCAGTACTTC. Encoded protein: CASSIGLRDEQYF. The entire variable domain, with the rest obtained from reference TRBV19 and TRBJ2-7, is as follows: DGGITQSPKYLFRKEGQNVTLSCEQNLNHDAMYWYRQDPGQGLRLIYYSQIVNDFQKGDIAEGYSVSREKKESFPLTVTSAQKNPTAFYLCASSIGLRDEQYFGPGTRLTVT.

This clone was seen a single time. This chain connects TRBV9 to TRBJ1-5; unclear D gene. This CDR3 comprises 14 residues. V gave up 4 bases and J gave up 3 bases, with 11 bases separating them. Germline CDR1 and CDR2: SGDLS and YYNGEE. The CDR3 bases are TGTGCCAGCAGCCCAAACACAGTCAATCAGCCCCAGCATTTT. Residues: CASSPNTVNQPQHF.

The chain links TRBV27 to TRBJ2-7; 8 nucleotides line up with TRBD1. Trimming removed 3 bases from V and 4 bases from J; junction bases left unmatched: 2. Germline CDR1 is MNHEY and CDR2 is SMNVEV (reference sequence). The CDR3 runs 13 residues. CDR3 nucleotides: TGTGCCAGCAGTTTCAGGGGGCTGTACGAGCAGTACTTC. Encoded protein: CASSFRGLYEQYF.

J is TRBJ2-1 and V is TRBV7-9, with 8 bases identical to TRBD2. J gave up 6 bases and V 6 bases, and 16 bases lay outside the gene matches. The CDR3 is 17 amino acids. Germline lookup yields CDR1 SEHNR and CDR2 FQNEAQ (reference sequence). In DNA, the CDR3 is TGTGCCAGCAGTCCCCTCAATGGGCGGGAGGCTTTCAATGAGCAGTTCTTC. Its protein product is CASSPLNGREAFNEQFF.

This clone was seen once. The chain joins TRBV30 to TRBJ1-1; D is undetermined. Germline CDR1 reads GTSNPN; CDR2 reads SVGIG (reference sequence). The CDR3 extends over 12 amino acids. Trimming shortened V by 1 base and J by 5 bases, and 8 bases separated the two germline ends. CDR3 sequence: CAWSASLTEAFF. The CDR3 nucleotides are TGTGCCTGGAGTGCTTCGTTGACTGAAGCTTTCTTT.

The V gene is TRBV12-3 or TRBV12-4, the J gene TRBJ2-1, with TRBD1 as a possible D gene (5 bases). The CDR3 has 13 residues. V gave up 10 bases and J gave up 1 base, with 11 bases separating them. CDR3 region: CATAGQSYNEQFF. The CDR3 nucleotides read TGTGCCACTGCAGGGCAATCCTACAATGAGCAGTTCTTC.

The chain employs TRBV3-1 (or the pseudogene TRBV3-2) and TRBJ2-1; perhaps TRBD2 as D (6 bases). There are 14 residues in the CDR3. Germline V CDR1 and CDR2: LGHDT, YNNKEL (reference sequence). V lost 6 bases to trimming and J lost 8 bases, with 17 bases between them. For the CDR3, the DNA is TGTGCCAGCAGTCTGACTAGGCCCGGGGATGAGCAGTTCTTC. Its protein is CASSLTRPGDEQFF.

This clone was observed once. V usage is TRBV29-1 and J usage is TRBJ2-7; TRBD1 is a possible D gene (5 bases). The V gene lost 7 bases and the J gene lost 6 bases, with 19 bases spanning the gap. This CDR3 has 13 residues. Germline V gene data show CDR1 as SQVTM and CDR2 as ANQGSEA. This chain's CDR3 is CSGTPDSRGEQYF. The CDR3 region has the DNA TGCAGCGGGACCCCTGACAGTAGAGGCGAGCAGTACTTC.

The chain links TRBV29-1 to TRBJ2-7; D not resolved. This CDR3 has 13 residues. Per the germline V gene, CDR1 is SQVTM and CDR2 is ANQGSEA. V was cut by 4 bases and J by 2 bases, with 12 bases left in between. CDR3 sequence: CSVGRAQAYEQYF. DNA of the CDR3: TGCAGCGTTGGAAGAGCCCAAGCCTACGAGCAGTACTTC.

The chain uses TRBV13 and TRBJ1-2; tentative D call: TRBD1 (5 bases). The CDR3 covers 14 residues. Germline V CDR1 and CDR2: PRHDT, FYEKMQ (reference sequence). The V end was cut by 1 base, the J end by 8 bases, with 14 bases between. CDR3 sequence: CASSLEGRGDGYTF. CDR3 coding DNA: TGTGCCAGCAGCTTAGAAGGGCGCGGGGACGGCTACACCTTC.

This chain joins TRBV2 and TRBJ2-4; D perhaps matches TRBD2 (5 bases). The CDR3 loop spans 14 amino acids. CDR1 and CDR2 from the germline V gene are SNHLY and FYNNEI. V lost 4 bases and J lost 0, with 7 bases in between. The CDR3 nucleotides are TGTGCCAGCAGTGCCGGAGGAGCCAAAAACATTCAGTACTTC. Amino acids: CASSAGGAKNIQYF.

The CDR3 reads CASSLGTGSYEQYF. DNA of the CDR3: TGTGCCAGCAGCTTAGGAACAGGGTCCTACGAGCAGTACTTC. The V and J genes are TRBV7-2 and TRBJ2-7; tentative D call: TRBD1 (6 bases). Germline-derived CDR1 and CDR2 are SGHTA and FQGNSA. Trimming removed 1 base from V and 1 base from J, with 8 bases in between. The CDR3 has 14 residues.

The rearrangement joins TRBV27 to TRBJ1-3; 7 bases agree with TRBD1. Trimming removed 6 bases from V and 2 bases from J; junction bases left unmatched: 7. This CDR3 has 15 residues. CDR1 is MNHEY, CDR2 SMNVEV, per germline (reference sequence). CDR3 sequence (DNA): TGTGCCAGCAGCCAACAGGGGTACGCTGGAAACACCATATATTTT. Protein product: CASSQQGYAGNTIYF.

The chain recombines TRBV15 with TRBJ1-2; D gene unclear. Germline V CDR1 and CDR2: LNHNV, YYDKDF (reference sequence). The length of the CDR3 is 18 residues. Trimming removed 4 bases from V and 0 bases from J, with 21 bases in between. CDR3 sequence: CATSIGGRWAEANYGYTF. The DNA of the CDR3 is TGTGCCACCAGCATAGGAGGACGGTGGGCAGAAGCTAACTATGGCTACACCTTC.

The rearrangement links TRBV5-1 to TRBJ2-7; 7 bases match TRBD1. The CDR3 covers 15 residues. CDR1 and CDR2 from the germline V gene are SGHRS and YFSETQ. V shed 2 bases and J 1 base; nucleotides not matched to a gene: 6. CDR3 coding DNA: TGCGCCAGCAGCTTTGGAACAGGGGCTTCCTACGAGCAGTACTTC. Translating it yields CASSFGTGASYEQYF.

This chain links TRBV15 with TRBJ1-1, with 11 bases that match TRBD1. The CDR3 sequence is 16 residues long. Germline assignment: CDR1 LNHNV and CDR2 YYDKDF (reference sequence). J gave up 5 bases and V 0 bases, and 5 bases lay outside the gene matches. CDR3 sequence (DNA): TGTGCCACCAGCAGAGATCGGACAGGGGGCTGGACTGAAGCTTTCTTT. Encoded protein: CATSRDRTGGWTEAFF.

The J gene is TRBJ2-7, the V gene TRBV4-1, with D possibly matching TRBD2 (5 bases). Looked up from germline, CDR1 is MGHRA and CDR2 is YSYEKL. Trimming cost V 0 bases and J 0 bases, with 6 bases left between them. The CDR3 is made up of 14 amino acids. This chain's CDR3 is CASSQDGLSYEQYF. The CDR3, as DNA: TGCGCCAGCAGCCAAGATGGACTCTCCTACGAGCAGTACTTC.

This chain connects TRBV7-9 to TRBJ2-3; D is possibly TRBD1 (5 bases). This CDR3 comprises 13 residues. V was trimmed by 5 bases and J by 4 bases, leaving 10 bases between them. Germline assignment: CDR1 SEHNR and CDR2 FQNEAQ (reference sequence). CDR3 protein: CASSLTGPDTQYF. CDR3 nucleotide sequence: TGTGCCAGCAGCCTAACAGGTCCAGATACGCAGTATTTT. The full variable domain, completed using reference TRBV7-9 and TRBJ2-3, is DTGVSQNPRHKITKRGQNVTFRCDPISEHNRLYWYRQTLGQGPEFLTYFQNEAQLEKSRLLSDRFSAERPKGSFSTLEIQRTEQGDSAMYLCASSLTGPDTQYFGPGTRLTVL.

The V and J genes are TRBV15 and TRBJ2-7; D unresolved. V was trimmed by 0 bases and J by 0 bases, leaving 9 bases between them. The germline V gene encodes CDR1 LNHNV and CDR2 YYDKDF (reference sequence). The CDR3 covers 15 residues. The CDR3 DNA reads as TGTGCCACCAGCAGAGAAGGAAGGAGCTCCTACGAGCAGTACTTC. This translates into CATSREGRSSYEQYF.

The chain is built from TRBV27 and TRBJ1-4; the D gene is possibly TRBD1 (5 bases). The CDR3 loop spans 14 amino acids. V lost 5 bases to trimming and J lost 4 bases, with 11 bases between them. Germline V gene lookup returns CDR1 MNHEY and CDR2 SMNVEV (reference sequence). The CDR3: CASSIGTVNEKLFF. Written as DNA, the CDR3 is TGTGCCAGCAGTATCGGGACTGTTAATGAAAAACTGTTTTTT. The variable domain in full, with the rest retrieved from reference TRBV27 and TRBJ1-4, is EAQVTQNPRYLITVTGKKLTVTCSQNMNHEYMSWYRQDPGLGLRQIYYSMNVEVTDKGDVPEGYKVSRKEKRNFPLILESPSPNQTSLYFCASSIGTVNEKLFFGSGTQLSVL.

The V and J genes are TRBV3-1 (or the pseudogene TRBV3-2) and TRBJ2-4; 7 bases are a match to TRBD2. Germline loops: CDR1 LGHDT, CDR2 YNNKEL (reference sequence). With 2 bases clipped from V and 4 bases from J, the junction kept 8 bases outside the gene matches. CDR3 length: 16 amino acids. DNA for the CDR3: TGTGCCAGCAGCCAACTCCTAGCGGATCCAAAAAACATTCAGTACTTC. The encoded protein is CASSQLLADPKNIQYF.

As to this clone: The junction differs from germline at one of its ends, possibly a read error. The V and J genes are TRBV7-7 and TRBJ2-1, with D possibly TRBD1 on 6 matching bases. The CDR3 runs to 14 residues. Germline-derived CDR1 and CDR2 are SSHAT and FNYEAQ (reference sequence). CDR3 sequence (DNA): TGTGCTAGCAGCTTATCCGGACAGTACAATGAGCAGTTCTTC. This gives the protein CASSLSGQYNEQFF.

The chain links TRBV5-1 to TRBJ2-5, with 16 bases identical to TRBD2. This CDR3 has 18 amino acids. In germline, CDR1 is SGHRS, CDR2 YFSETQ. Losses at the gene ends were 5 bases for V and 2 bases for J; bases not matched to a gene: 9. CDR3 sequence (DNA): TGCGCCAGCAGTCCTCCGGGACTAGCGGGAGGGATGCAAGAGACCCAGTACTTC. Translation gives CASSPPGLAGGMQETQYF. Looking up the rest from reference TRBV5-1 and TRBJ2-5 gives the full variable domain: KAGVTQTPRYLIKTRGQQVTLSCSPISGHRSVSWYQQTPGQGLQFLFEYFSETQRNKGNFPGRFSGRQFSNSRSEMNVSTLELGDSALYLCASSPPGLAGGMQETQYFGPGTRLLVL.

This clone was seen a handful of times. This chain uses TRBV4-1 with TRBJ2-7; D ambiguous. The V and J ends lost 3 bases and 3 bases respectively, with 9 bases between them. CDR3 length equals 13 residues. Germline V gene sequence: CDR1 MGHRA, CDR2 YSYEKL. CDR3 sequence reads: CASSHLGNYEQYF. DNA of the CDR3: TGCGCCAGCAGCCACCTAGGCAACTACGAGCAGTACTTC.

The rearrangement joins TRBV9 to TRBJ1-2; weak D call: TRBD1 (6 bases). CDR1 SGDLS and CDR2 YYNGEE come from the germline V gene. CDR3 size: 13 residues. Trimming cost V 7 bases and J 7 bases, with 17 bases left between them. CDR3 region: CASRDLRGGGYTF. The CDR3 nucleotides read TGTGCCAGCCGAGACTTAAGAGGGGGTGGCTACACCTTC.

This clone showed up just a few times. This chain uses TRBV24-1 with TRBJ2-3; TRBD2 aligns across 12 bases. J was trimmed by 2 bases and V by 4 bases; bases with no gene match: 9. CDR1 is KGHDR and CDR2 is SFDVKD in the germline V gene. This CDR3 is 18 amino acids long. CDR3 sequence reads: CATSEGRTSGIPTDTQYF. The CDR3 nucleotides are TGTGCCACCAGTGAAGGAAGGACTAGCGGGATCCCCACAGATACGCAGTATTTT.

J is TRBJ2-1 and V is TRBV9, with a tentative D call TRBD2 (6 bases). The CDR3 sequence is 16 residues long. V was clipped by 2 bases and J by 7 bases, with 19 bases between them. Germline values: CDR1 SGDLS, CDR2 YYNGEE. The CDR3 protein is CASSVDRSVRGNEQFF. CDR3 sequence (DNA): TGTGCCAGCAGCGTCGACCGTAGCGTACGGGGGAATGAGCAGTTCTTC.